The clone carrying this T cell receptor (beta chain) was counted a few times. What it binds is not known. The source of the sample is a study of cytomegalovirus exposure and HLA in healthy donors. General study points: Available immune exposure information was restricted to CMV serostatus only. When a later analysis compared HLA-associated TCR beta chains with equally common others, the HLA-associated chains turned out to be more clonally expanded and to have lower generation probabilities. Some public TCRs appeared in many individuals, while most sequences were rare.

The donors gave bone marrow, and they were healthy. PCR employed 60 Vbeta and 13 Jbeta primers. Measured with immunoSEQ multiplex PCR; TCRdb has only the in-frame clones, and not every one. The sample has 140,000 to 150,000 clones; around 10% are singletons. Germline V gene data show CDR1 as MDHEN and CDR2 as SYDVKM. V lost 5 bases, J lost 3 bases, and 12 bases stayed unmatched. This CDR3 spans 16 amino acids. This chain uses TRBV28 with TRBJ1-2, with 7 bases aligning to TRBD1. This sequence was found in a male donor in good health and CMV-seronegative. Sequencing was performed on PBMCs. The CDR3 DNA reads as TGTGCCAGCAGTCTACCGCCCGGGACAGTTGACTATGGCTACACCTTC. It is translated as CASSLPPGTVDYGYTF.